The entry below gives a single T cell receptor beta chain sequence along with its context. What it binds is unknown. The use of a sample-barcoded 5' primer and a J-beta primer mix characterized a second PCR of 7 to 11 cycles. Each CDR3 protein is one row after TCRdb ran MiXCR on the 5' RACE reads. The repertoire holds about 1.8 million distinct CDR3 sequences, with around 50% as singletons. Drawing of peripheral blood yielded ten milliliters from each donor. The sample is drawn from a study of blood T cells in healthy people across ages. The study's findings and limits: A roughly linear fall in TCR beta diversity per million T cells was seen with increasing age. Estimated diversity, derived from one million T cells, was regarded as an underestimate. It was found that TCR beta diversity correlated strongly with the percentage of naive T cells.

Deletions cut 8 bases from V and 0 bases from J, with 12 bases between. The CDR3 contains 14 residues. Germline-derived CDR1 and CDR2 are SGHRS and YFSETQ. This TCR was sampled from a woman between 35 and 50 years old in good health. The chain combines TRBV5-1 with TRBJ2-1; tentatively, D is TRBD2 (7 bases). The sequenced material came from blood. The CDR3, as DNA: TGCGCCAGTGGGAGGGGGAGCTCCTACAATGAGCAGTTCTTC. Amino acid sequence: CASGRGSSYNEQFF.